One sample yielded the 21 T cell receptor beta chains listed below, sequenced in a study of T cell responses to AZD1222 COVID-19 vaccine. The data were produced by immunoSEQ multiplex PCR, yet TCRdb's version contains in-frame clones alone and is incomplete. The table records some 130,000 clones, 85% to 95% of them present only once. Here the sequenced sample was peripheral blood, taken 28 days after the second AZD1222 dose. The receptors were gathered from an adult who received the AZD1222 COVID-19 vaccine.

CDR3 coding DNA: TGTGCCAGCAGACTCTACCGGGACTACTCCTACGAGCAGTTCTTC. This gives the protein CASRLYRDYSYEQFF. The chain links TRBV6-5 to TRBJ2-1, with 7 bases lining up with TRBD2. Trimming took 6 bases from V and 10 from J; bases not matched to a gene: 15. CDR3 size: 15 residues. The germline CDR1 and CDR2 sequences are MNHEY and SVGAGI.

V is TRBV27 and J is TRBJ2-2; TRBD2 agrees at 9 bases. Germline CDR1 reads MNHEY; CDR2 reads SMNVEV (reference sequence). V trimming: 3 bases; J trimming: 6 bases; junction bases outside the gene matches: 8. The CDR3 contains 16 residues. The CDR3 nucleotides read TGTGCCAGCAGTTTGAACGCGGGGGGGCCTTCCGGGGAGCTGTTTTTT. Translated: CASSLNAGGPSGELFF.

The genes are TRBV6-5 and TRBJ1-1; no definite D call. This CDR3 is 11 amino acids long. The germline V gene has CDR1 MNHEY and CDR2 SVGAGI. The V end lost 6 bases, the J end lost 4 bases, and 6 bases lay between the germline ends. The CDR3 here is CASSPITEAFF. Here the CDR3 DNA reads TGTGCCAGCAGCCCCATCACTGAAGCTTTCTTT.

This chain joins TRBV12-3 or TRBV12-4 and TRBJ1-1, with D unresolved. V was shortened by 6 bases and J by 1 base, with 9 bases between the two germline ends. This CDR3 is 13 amino acids long. Here the CDR3 DNA reads TGTGCCAGCAGCCTTACCCCGAACACTGAAGCTTTCTTT. It codes for CASSLTPNTEAFF.

The V gene is TRBV7-9, the J gene TRBJ1-1, with D possibly matching TRBD1 (6 bases). Germline CDR1 reads SEHNR; CDR2 reads FQNEAQ (reference sequence). This CDR3 region has 17 residues. Trimming took 4 bases from V and 0 from J, leaving 18 bases between them. CDR3 residues: CASSSNLLGHLNTEAFF. The CDR3 DNA sequence: TGTGCCAGCAGCTCCAATCTACTGGGACACCTGAACACTGAAGCTTTCTTT.

V usage is TRBV7-9 and J usage is TRBJ2-1; D is undetermined. CDR3 length: 12 residues. The germline CDR1 and CDR2 sequences are SEHNR and FQNEAQ (reference sequence). The V end lost 5 bases, the J end lost 4 bases, and 6 bases lay between the germline ends. The CDR3 nucleotides read TGTGCCAGCAGCGATTCGTACAATGAGCAGTTCTTC. The encoded protein is CASSDSYNEQFF.

This clone was counted a few times. The V and J genes are TRBV11-3 and TRBJ2-7; D ambiguous. CDR1 is SGHNT and CDR2 is YENEEA in the germline V gene. The CDR3 extends over 12 amino acids. Trimming stripped 6 bases from V and 7 bases from J, with 13 bases between. The CDR3 loop is CASRQNPGEQYF. In DNA, the CDR3 is TGTGCCAGCAGACAAAACCCCGGAGAGCAGTACTTC.

The CDR3 DNA follows: TGTGCCAGCAGTTTAGAATTTGGGGGTGGCTACACCTTC. It codes for CASSLEFGGGYTF. The chain has TRBV12-3 or TRBV12-4 and TRBJ1-2; D is perhaps TRBD1 (5 bases). V was shortened by 1 base and J by 7 bases, with 10 bases between the two germline ends. The CDR3 is 13 amino acids.

A single count supports this clone. The chain employs TRBV10-3 and TRBJ2-7; 7 bases are shared with TRBD2. This CDR3 has 15 amino acids. CDR1 and CDR2 (germline): ENHRY, SYGVKD. J gave up 6 bases and V 6 bases, and 14 bases lay outside the gene matches. CDR3 sequence: CAISPSGARPREQYF. The CDR3 nucleotides are TGTGCCATCAGCCCCAGCGGGGCTAGGCCGCGCGAGCAGTACTTC.

This clone was counted once. CDR3 bases: TGTGCCAGCAGTTACGACAGGGGAACCTACGAGCAGTACTTC. Translated: CASSYDRGTYEQYF. The chain recombines TRBV6-5 with TRBJ2-7; 8 nucleotides line up with TRBD1. The V gene's germline CDR1 is MNHEY and CDR2 SVGAGI. The length of the CDR3 is 14 residues. Unmatched junction bases numbered 2, after V lost 2 bases and J lost 2 bases.

This clone has only one observation. The chain recombines TRBV4-2 with TRBJ1-3; 9 bases are shared with TRBD1. The length of the CDR3 is 19 residues. CDR1 and CDR2 (germline): LGHNA, YNFKEQ. V was pared by 0 bases and J by 0 bases, with 9 bases of the junction left unmatched. CDR3 residues: CASSQDTQGALSSGNTIYF. Here the CDR3 DNA reads TGTGCCAGCAGCCAAGATACACAGGGGGCCCTGAGCTCTGGAAACACCATATATTTT.

The V and J genes are TRBV21-1 and TRBJ1-6. TRBV21-1 is designated a pseudogene. CDR3 size: 15 residues. The chain's CDR3 is CASSKVKCRNSPLHF. CDR3 DNA sequence: TGTGCCAGCAGCAAAGTTAAGTGCCGGAATTCACCCCTCCACTTT.

This clone was seen just once. The chain is built from TRBV5-4 and TRBJ1-2; no clear D. The CDR3 is made up of 13 amino acids. Trimming shortened V by 0 bases and J by 13 bases, and 16 bases separated the two germline ends. Germline CDR1 and CDR2: SGHNT and YYREEE (reference sequence). The CDR3 loop is CASSLDRNRRVTF. CDR3 nucleotides: TGTGCCAGCAGCTTGGATAGAAACCGACGAGTCACCTTC.

The CDR3 here is CASSTGTGAGTQYF. CDR3 bases: TGTGCCAGTAGTACCGGGACAGGAGCCGGCACCCAGTACTTC. V usage is TRBV19 and J usage is TRBJ2-5, with 8 nucleotides matching TRBD1. The CDR3 length is 14 residues. From germline, CDR1 is LNHDA and CDR2 SQIVND (reference sequence). Unmatched junction bases numbered 9, after V lost 4 bases and J lost 8 bases.

The chain recombines TRBV6-2 or TRBV6-3 with TRBJ1-1; no clear D. This CDR3 is built from 13 residues. The V gene lost 5 bases and the J gene lost 4 bases, with 11 bases spanning the gap. CDR1 is MNHEY and CDR2 is SVGEGT in the germline V gene. The CDR3 DNA is TGTGCCAGCAGTGTCGATTGGCGCACTGAAGCTTTCTTT. It is translated as CASSVDWRTEAFF.

The gene calls are TRBV19 and TRBJ1-1, with D perhaps matching TRBD1 (5 bases). V was shortened by 5 bases and J by 6 bases, with 16 bases between the two germline ends. Germline CDR1 and CDR2: LNHDA and SQIVND (reference sequence). This CDR3 is built from 14 residues. The CDR3 spells CASSPRLGRAEAFF. The CDR3 coding sequence is TGTGCCAGTAGTCCCCGCCTAGGCAGGGCTGAAGCTTTCTTT.

This clone has just a few counts. The chain couples TRBV19 to TRBJ2-3, with 8 bases lining up with TRBD1. V shed 4 bases, J shed 2 bases, and the junction held 8 bases outside the gene matches. This CDR3 region has 16 residues. Germline assignment: CDR1 LNHDA and CDR2 SQIVND (reference sequence). CDR3 bases: TGTGCCAGTAGTAGGTTCGGGGACAGGCCCACAGATACGCAGTATTTT. Protein sequence: CASSRFGDRPTDTQYF.

CDR3 coding DNA: TGTGCCAGCAGCAAGCCCCTGGTGGGCAGGCAGGTGGGTCAGCCCCAGCATTTT. Translation: CASSKPLVGRQVGQPQHF. The V and J genes are TRBV21-1 and TRBJ1-5; TRBD1, as called in the table, went unchecked against the DNA. TRBV21-1 is recorded as a pseudogene. The CDR3 has 18 residues.

The chain couples TRBV10-3 to TRBJ1-4; 7 bases are a match to TRBD1. This CDR3 contains 15 residues. Germline loops: CDR1 ENHRY, CDR2 SYGVKD. The J segment lost 4 bases and the V segment lost 6 bases, leaving 8 bases of the junction unmatched. The CDR3 is CAIREQGRINEKLFF. CDR3 sequence (DNA): TGTGCCATCAGGGAACAGGGGCGAATTAATGAAAAACTGTTTTTT.

This chain connects TRBV5-1 to TRBJ2-3, with 14 bases fitting TRBD2. Germline CDR1 SGHRS, CDR2 YFSETQ. J lost 6 bases, V lost 4 bases, and 10 bases had no gene match. CDR3 length equals 17 residues. This CDR3 reads CASSPSTSGGASDTQYF. CDR3 nucleotide sequence: TGCGCCAGCAGCCCATCGACTAGCGGGGGGGCATCGGATACGCAGTATTTT.

J is TRBJ1-6 and V is TRBV28; 7 nucleotides line up with TRBD1. This CDR3 is 15 amino acids long. Trimming cost V 6 bases and J 10 bases; bases outside gene matches: 12. Germline CDR1 and CDR2: MDHEN and SYDVKM. DNA of the CDR3: TGTGCCAGCAGCTCCACCGGGACAGACCTATCACCCCTCCACTTT. Translated: CASSSTGTDLSPLHF.